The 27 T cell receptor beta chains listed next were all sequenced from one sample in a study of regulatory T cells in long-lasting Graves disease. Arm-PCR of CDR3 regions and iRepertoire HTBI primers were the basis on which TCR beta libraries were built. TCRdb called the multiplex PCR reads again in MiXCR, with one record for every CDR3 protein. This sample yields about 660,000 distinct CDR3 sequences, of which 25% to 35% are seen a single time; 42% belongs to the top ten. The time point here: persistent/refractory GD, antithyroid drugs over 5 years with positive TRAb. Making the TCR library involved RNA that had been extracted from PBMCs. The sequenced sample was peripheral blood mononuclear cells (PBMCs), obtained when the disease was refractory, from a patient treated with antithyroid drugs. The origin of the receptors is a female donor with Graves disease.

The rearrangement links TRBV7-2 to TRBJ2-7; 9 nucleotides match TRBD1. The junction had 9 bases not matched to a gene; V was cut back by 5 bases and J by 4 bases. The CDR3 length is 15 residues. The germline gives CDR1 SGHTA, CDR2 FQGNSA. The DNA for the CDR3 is TGTGCCAGCAGCCTCGGACAGGGGAGAGTATACGAGCAGTACTTC. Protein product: CASSLGQGRVYEQYF.

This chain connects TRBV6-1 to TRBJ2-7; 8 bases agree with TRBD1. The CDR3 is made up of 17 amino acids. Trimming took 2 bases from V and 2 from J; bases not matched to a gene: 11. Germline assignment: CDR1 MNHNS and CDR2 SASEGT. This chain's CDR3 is CASSETFWGQVTYEQYF. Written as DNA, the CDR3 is TGTGCCAGCAGTGAAACTTTTTGGGGACAGGTTACCTACGAGCAGTACTTC.

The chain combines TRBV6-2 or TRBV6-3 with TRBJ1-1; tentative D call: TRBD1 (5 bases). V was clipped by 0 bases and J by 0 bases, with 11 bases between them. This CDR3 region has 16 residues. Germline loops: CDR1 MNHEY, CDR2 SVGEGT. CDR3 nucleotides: TGTGCCAGCAGTTACTCGACTGGACAAATGAACACTGAAGCTTTCTTT. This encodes CASSYSTGQMNTEAFF.

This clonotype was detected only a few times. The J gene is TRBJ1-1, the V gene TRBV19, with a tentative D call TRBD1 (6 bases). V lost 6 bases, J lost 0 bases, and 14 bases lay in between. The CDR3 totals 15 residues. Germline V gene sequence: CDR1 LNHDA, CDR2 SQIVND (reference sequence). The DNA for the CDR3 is TGTGCCAGTAGCGCGACAGGATCCATGAACACTGAAGCTTTCTTT. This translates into CASSATGSMNTEAFF.

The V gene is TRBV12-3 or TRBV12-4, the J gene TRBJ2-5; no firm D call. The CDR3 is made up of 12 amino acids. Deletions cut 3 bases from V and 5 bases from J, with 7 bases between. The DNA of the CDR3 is TGTGCCAGCAGTTTCGGGCTGGAGACCCAGTACTTC. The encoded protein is CASSFGLETQYF.

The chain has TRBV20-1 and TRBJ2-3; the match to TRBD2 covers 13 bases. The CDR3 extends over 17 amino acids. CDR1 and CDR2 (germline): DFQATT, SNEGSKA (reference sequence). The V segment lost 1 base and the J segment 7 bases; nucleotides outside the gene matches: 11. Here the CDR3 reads CSARVHRLAGGVNTQYF. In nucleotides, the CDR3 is TGCAGTGCTAGAGTTCATAGACTAGCGGGAGGTGTGAATACGCAGTATTTT.

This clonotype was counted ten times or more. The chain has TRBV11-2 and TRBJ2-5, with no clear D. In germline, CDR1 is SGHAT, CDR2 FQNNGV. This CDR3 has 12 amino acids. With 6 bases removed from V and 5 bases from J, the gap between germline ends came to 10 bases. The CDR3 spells CASSRVRETQYF. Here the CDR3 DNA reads TGTGCCAGCAGTAGGGTACGGGAGACCCAGTACTTC.

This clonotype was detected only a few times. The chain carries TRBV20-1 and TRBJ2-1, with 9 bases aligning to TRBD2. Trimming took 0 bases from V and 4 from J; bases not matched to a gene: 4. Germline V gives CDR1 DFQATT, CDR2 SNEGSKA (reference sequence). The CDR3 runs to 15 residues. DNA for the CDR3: TGCAGTGCTAGAGAGGGCGGGAGGGGGTACAATGAGCAGTTCTTC. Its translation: CSAREGGRGYNEQFF.

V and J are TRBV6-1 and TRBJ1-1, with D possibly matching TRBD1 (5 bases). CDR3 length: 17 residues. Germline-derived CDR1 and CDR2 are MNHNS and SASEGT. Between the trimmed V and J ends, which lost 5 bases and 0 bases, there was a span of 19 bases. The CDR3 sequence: CASSRQPASWMNTEAFF. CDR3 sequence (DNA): TGTGCCAGCAGTAGACAGCCCGCGAGTTGGATGAACACTGAAGCTTTCTTT.

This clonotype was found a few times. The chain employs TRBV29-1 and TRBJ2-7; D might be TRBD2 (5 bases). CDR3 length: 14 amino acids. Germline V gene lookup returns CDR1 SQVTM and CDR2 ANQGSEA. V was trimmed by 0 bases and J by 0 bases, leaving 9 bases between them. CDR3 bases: TGCAGCGTTGAAGAGCGGGTGGGCTCCTACGAGCAGTACTTC. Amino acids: CSVEERVGSYEQYF.

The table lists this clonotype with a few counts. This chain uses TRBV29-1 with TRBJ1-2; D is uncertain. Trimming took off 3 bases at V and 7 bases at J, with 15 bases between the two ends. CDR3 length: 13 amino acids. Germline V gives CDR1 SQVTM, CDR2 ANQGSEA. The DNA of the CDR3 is TGCAGCGTTGAGTACAGCCGCAGATCTGGCTACACCTTC. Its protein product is CSVEYSRRSGYTF. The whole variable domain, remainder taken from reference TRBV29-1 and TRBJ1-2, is SAVISQKPSRDICQRGTSLTIQCQVDSQVTMMFWYRQQPGQSLTLIATANQGSEATYESGFVIDKFPISRPNLTFSTLTVSNMSPEDSSIYLCSVEYSRRSGYTFGSGTRLTVV.

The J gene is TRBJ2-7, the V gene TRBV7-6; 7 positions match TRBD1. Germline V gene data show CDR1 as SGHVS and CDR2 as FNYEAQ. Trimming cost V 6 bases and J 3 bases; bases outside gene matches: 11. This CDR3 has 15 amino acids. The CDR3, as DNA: TGTGCCAGCAGGGCCCCCGGGACAGCAGGCTACGAGCAGTACTTC. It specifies CASRAPGTAGYEQYF.

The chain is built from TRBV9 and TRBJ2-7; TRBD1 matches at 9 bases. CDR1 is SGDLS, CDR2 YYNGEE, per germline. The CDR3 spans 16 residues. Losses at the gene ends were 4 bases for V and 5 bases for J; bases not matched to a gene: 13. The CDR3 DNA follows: TGTGCCAGCAGCCCGACCTTGGGACAGGGAATCAACGAGCAGTACTTC. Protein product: CASSPTLGQGINEQYF. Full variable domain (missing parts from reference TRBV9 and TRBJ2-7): DSGVTQTPKHLITATGQRVTLRCSPRSGDLSVYWYQQSLDQGLQFLIQYYNGEERAKGNILERFSAQQFPDLHSELNLSSLELGDSALYFCASSPTLGQGINEQYFGPGTRLTVT.

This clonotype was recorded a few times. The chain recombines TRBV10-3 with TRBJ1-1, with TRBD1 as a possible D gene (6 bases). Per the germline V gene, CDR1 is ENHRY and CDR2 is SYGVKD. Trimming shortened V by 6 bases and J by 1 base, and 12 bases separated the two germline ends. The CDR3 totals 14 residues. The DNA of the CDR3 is TGTGCCATCAGCAGGGGATCAGAGAACACTGAAGCTTTCTTT. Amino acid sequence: CAISRGSENTEAFF.

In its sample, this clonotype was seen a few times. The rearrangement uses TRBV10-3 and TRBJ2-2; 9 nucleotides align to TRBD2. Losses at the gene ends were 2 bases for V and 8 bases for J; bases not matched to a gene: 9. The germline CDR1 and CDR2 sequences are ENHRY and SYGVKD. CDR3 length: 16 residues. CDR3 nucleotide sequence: TGTGCCATCAGTGAGCCTAGCGGGACGTTTTCTGGGGAGCTGTTTTTT. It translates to CAISEPSGTFSGELFF.

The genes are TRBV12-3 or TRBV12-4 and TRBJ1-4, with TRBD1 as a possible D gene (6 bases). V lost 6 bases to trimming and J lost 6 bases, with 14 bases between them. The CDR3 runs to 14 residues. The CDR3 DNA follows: TGTGCCAGCAGCCCAAGGGGGAAAGATGAAAAACTGTTTTTT. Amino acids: CASSPRGKDEKLFF.

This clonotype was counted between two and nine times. This chain's CDR3 is CASSEVTNYGYTF. The CDR3 region has the DNA TGTGCCAGCAGCGAAGTCACGAACTATGGCTACACCTTC. The chain employs TRBV3-1 and TRBJ1-2; D is ambiguous. The CDR3 sequence is 13 residues long. The V and J ends lost 5 bases and 2 bases respectively, with 9 bases between them. Germline CDR1 and CDR2: LGHDT and YNNKEL (reference sequence).

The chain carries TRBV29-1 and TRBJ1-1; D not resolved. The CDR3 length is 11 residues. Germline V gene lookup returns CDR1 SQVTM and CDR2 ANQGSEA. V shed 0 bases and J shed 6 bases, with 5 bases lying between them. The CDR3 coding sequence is TGCAGCGTTGAAGATCTTGCTGAAGCTTTCTTT. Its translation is CSVEDLAEAFF.

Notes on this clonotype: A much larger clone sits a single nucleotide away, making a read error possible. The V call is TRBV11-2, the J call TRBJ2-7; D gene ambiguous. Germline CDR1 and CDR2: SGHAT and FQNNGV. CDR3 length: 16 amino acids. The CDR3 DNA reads TGTGCCAGCAGCTTAGGGGAAGGGATGAGCTCCCACGAGCAGTACTTC. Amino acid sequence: CASSLGEGMSSHEQYF.

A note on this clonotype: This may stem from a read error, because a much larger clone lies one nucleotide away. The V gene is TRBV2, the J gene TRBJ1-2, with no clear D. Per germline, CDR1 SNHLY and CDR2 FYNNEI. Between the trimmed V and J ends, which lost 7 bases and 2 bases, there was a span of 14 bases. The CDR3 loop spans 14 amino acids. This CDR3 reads CASKEAGSNYGYTF. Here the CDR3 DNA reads TGTGCCAGCAAAGAGGCGGGAAGCAACTATGGCTACACCTTC.

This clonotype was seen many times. The CDR3 region is CASTNPGMSSYEQYF. CDR3 nucleotide sequence: TGTGCCAGCACCAATCCGGGGATGAGTAGCTACGAGCAGTACTTC. The chain joins TRBV11-2 to TRBJ2-7, with D maybe TRBD2 (5 bases). CDR1 is SGHAT, CDR2 FQNNGV, per germline. Trimming left V 7 bases short and J 3 bases short, with 19 bases between. The CDR3 totals 15 residues.

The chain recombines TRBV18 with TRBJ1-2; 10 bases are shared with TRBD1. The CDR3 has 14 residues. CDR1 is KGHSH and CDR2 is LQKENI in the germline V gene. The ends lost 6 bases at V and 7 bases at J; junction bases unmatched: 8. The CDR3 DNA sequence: TGTGCCAGCTCTCAGGGACAGGGGCGGAGTGGCTACACCTTC. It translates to CASSQGQGRSGYTF.

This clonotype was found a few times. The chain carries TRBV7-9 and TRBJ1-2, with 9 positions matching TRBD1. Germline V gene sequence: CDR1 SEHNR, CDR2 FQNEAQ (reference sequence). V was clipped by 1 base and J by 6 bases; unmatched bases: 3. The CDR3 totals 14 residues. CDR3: CASSLDGTGNGYTF. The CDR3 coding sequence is TGTGCCAGCAGCTTAGATGGGACAGGGAATGGCTACACCTTC.

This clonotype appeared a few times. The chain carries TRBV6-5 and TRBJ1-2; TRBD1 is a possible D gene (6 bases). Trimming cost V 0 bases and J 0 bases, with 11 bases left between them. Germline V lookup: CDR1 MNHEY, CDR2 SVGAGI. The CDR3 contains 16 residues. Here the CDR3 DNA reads TGTGCCAGCAGTTACTCTTTTACAGGGCCTAACTATGGCTACACCTTC. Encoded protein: CASSYSFTGPNYGYTF.

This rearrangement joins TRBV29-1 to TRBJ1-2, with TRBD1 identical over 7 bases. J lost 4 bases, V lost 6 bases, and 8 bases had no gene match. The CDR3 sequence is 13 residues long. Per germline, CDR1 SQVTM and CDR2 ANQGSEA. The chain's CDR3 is CSVETQGVYGYTF. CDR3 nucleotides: TGCAGCGTAGAGACGCAGGGGGTCTATGGCTACACCTTC.

The chain's CDR3 is CAISESRQNIYEQYF. The DNA for the CDR3 is TGTGCCATCAGTGAATCCCGACAGAACATCTACGAGCAGTACTTC. This rearrangement joins TRBV10-3 to TRBJ2-7; perhaps TRBD1 as D (5 bases). V gave up 3 bases and J gave up 3 bases, with 15 bases separating them. This CDR3 contains 15 residues. Germline V gene lookup returns CDR1 ENHRY and CDR2 SYGVKD.

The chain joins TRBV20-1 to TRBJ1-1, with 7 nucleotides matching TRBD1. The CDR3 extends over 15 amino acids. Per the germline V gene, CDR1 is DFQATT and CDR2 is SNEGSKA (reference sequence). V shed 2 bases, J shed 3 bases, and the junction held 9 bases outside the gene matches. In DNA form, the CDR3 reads TGCAGTGCTAGACAAGAGGGACAGCTTTACACTGAAGCTTTCTTT. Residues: CSARQEGQLYTEAFF.